This T cell receptor beta chain was sequenced in a study of blood T cell repertoires in COVID-19 (dated by TCRdb to the early 2020s). With respect to the entire study: Samples from collaborators originated in the United States, Italy and Spain and spanned both the acute and convalescent phases of COVID-19. The repertoires were made available in a free public database intended to serve as a resource for research on the immune response to SARS-CoV-2. The prospective study material was composed of cDNA or gDNA derived from T cells, B-cell-depleted T cells, or PBMCs. Sample metadata almost always included a de-identified subject ID, COVID-19 status, age in years and sex. Deeply sampled blood TCRbeta repertoires from subjects exposed to, actively infected with, or recovered from COVID-19 were included in the dataset. Where HLA class I and class II types were available, the types were taken from metadata supplied by the sample provider, not from assay-based typing. Samples were obtained from the ongoing ImmuneRACE study (first 160 participants) and from over 1,000 subjects provided by 6 global collaborators. Study-level results and caveats: The quantity of clinical and demographic metadata differed by source and by participant and was supplied without curation.

The immunoSEQ Assay, a bias-controlled multiplex PCR, was used to amplify TCRbeta CDR3 regions from genomic DNA. The published analysis was carried out like this. The number of nucleated cells in each sample was estimated by amplification of reference gene primers within the assay. Sequence reads were collapsed and filtered to measure the absolute abundance of every unique TCRbeta CDR3 rearrangement. For each sample, productive Simpson clonality was calculated as the square root of Simpson's diversity index over productive rearrangements. In its TCRdb copy, this immuneACCESS table keeps in-frame sequences only and misses some clones. Where compared with another copy, unresolved V genes explain less than half of these, and the others have no known cause. D and trimming come from the DNA, and the V and J calls and clone size come from that table. The sample contains approximately 180,000 clones, around 90% of them found a single time. The ten top clones hold around 4.8% of the sample.

Counted from cysteine to phenylalanine, this CDR3 has 15 amino acids. The kept DNA is CDR3 alone, 45 bases in frame from the first base. Here V drops 6 bases and J drops 4 bases, and the junction holds 9 bases not matched to any gene. Per the germline V gene, SGHRS is the CDR1 and YFSETQ is the CDR2. Each collaborating institution followed its own protocols to collect whole blood in K2EDTA tubes. For TCRbeta analysis, collaborator samples were shipped as frozen whole blood, as isolated PBMCs, or as DNA extracted from either sample type. Notes on this clone: Its antigen has not been determined. No qualities accompany the bases; no much larger clone lies one base away.

Sequenced material: peripheral blood. Here the chain combines TRBV5-1 and TRBJ1-1; TRBD1 agrees with 10 junctional bases. This clonotype was sampled from a human donor in a cohort sampled during active COVID-19. The nucleotide sequence is TGCGCCAGCATCGCCTCCGGGACAGGGGCCACTGAAGCTTTCTTT. Translated, it gives CASIASGTGATEAFF.